The clone carrying this T cell receptor beta chain was seen repeatedly, ten times or more. The antigen is undetermined. This specimen belongs to a study of T cell repertoires in cytomegalovirus infection. V lost 5 bases to trimming and J lost 3 bases, with 17 bases between them. The germline gives CDR1 SGHTA, CDR2 FQGNSA. CDR3 length equals 15 residues. TCRdb reprocessed the reads with MiXCR, giving one entry per CDR3 protein. The repertoire holds roughly 60,000 distinct CDR3 sequences, with 25% to 40% as singletons. Study results and caveats: Dominating the ex vivo response were TCR beta clonotypes that were CMV-specific and HLA-C-restricted.

Sequencing was done on a sample of PBMCs, sequenced either directly or after in vitro stimulation (not recorded which). The chain has TRBV7-2 and TRBJ2-7; D is possibly TRBD2 (6 bases). The clonotype originates from a human donor in good health (CMV status not recorded). Some clones in this sample may be carry-over from other donors' samples. The CDR3 sequence is CASSPLGGAHYEQYF. CDR3 DNA: TGTGCCAGCAGCCCCTTGGGAGGCGCCCACTACGAGCAGTACTTC.